Below are 15 T cell receptor beta chains sequenced from a single sample in a study of T-cell memory formation after mild COVID-19. From the 5' RACE reads, TCRdb called clonotypes with MiXCR, one entry per CDR3 protein. This table holds a few hundred thousand distinct CDR3 sequences, 25% found once. The sample consisted of PBMCs or a T cell subset sorted from them (not recorded which). The receptors shown here come from an adult woman who had mild COVID-19 (a few samples of this study predate the infection). Cell type and time point are not known.

The genes are TRBV7-2 and TRBJ1-2; TRBD1 is a possible D gene (6 bases). Per the germline V gene, CDR1 is SGHTA and CDR2 is FQGNSA. CDR3 length: 16 residues. V dropped 1 base and J dropped 8 bases, with 20 bases sitting between them. As DNA, the CDR3 is TGTGCCAGCAGCTTAGGATATTTGGGGGGCGCGGACGGCTACACCTTC. Its translation: CASSLGYLGGADGYTF.

This chain joins TRBV2 and TRBJ2-2; TRBD2 agrees at 7 bases. The V gene end was trimmed by 7 bases and the J gene end by 0 bases; junction bases not matched to a gene: 17. CDR3 size: 19 residues. The germline gives CDR1 SNHLY, CDR2 FYNNEI. In DNA form, the CDR3 reads TGTGCCAGCATAGGAGTAACTAGCGCCCAGCGGGCGAACACCGGGGAGCTGTTTTTT. This sequence encodes CASIGVTSAQRANTGELFF.

This clonotype was counted a few times. V usage is TRBV5-1 and J usage is TRBJ1-2, with 8 bases fitting TRBD1. From germline, CDR1 is SGHRS and CDR2 YFSETQ. Trimming at V came to 4 bases and at J to 5 bases, leaving 10 bases not matched to a gene. The CDR3 extends over 15 amino acids. The CDR3 is CASSIGQGRVYGYTF. DNA for the CDR3: TGCGCCAGCAGCATAGGACAGGGAAGGGTGTATGGCTACACCTTC.

As regards this clonotype: Germline is not matched at one junction end, which may reflect a read error. V gene TRBV27 combines with J gene TRBJ2-7, with 7 bases identical to TRBD1. Germline CDR1 MNHEY, CDR2 SMNVEV (reference sequence). The CDR3 extends over 13 amino acids. The CDR3 sequence: CAISLGTVYEQYF. The CDR3 DNA reads TGTGCCATCAGTTTAGGGACAGTCTACGAGCAGTACTTC.

This clonotype was seen a handful of times. The chain combines TRBV9 with TRBJ2-7; 13 nucleotides line up with TRBD2. The trim removed 2 bases at V and 4 bases at J, leaving 6 bases unmatched. CDR3 length equals 16 residues. Per the germline V gene, CDR1 is SGDLS and CDR2 is YYNGEE. The CDR3 loop is CASSVGLAGARYEQYF. The CDR3 DNA is TGTGCCAGCAGCGTTGGACTAGCGGGAGCTCGTTACGAGCAGTACTTC.

The V gene is TRBV3-1, the J gene TRBJ2-3; possibly TRBD2 for D (5 bases). CDR1 and CDR2 from the germline V gene are LGHDT and YNNKEL (reference sequence). V was pared by 4 bases and J by 5 bases, with 16 bases between. The CDR3 consists of 15 residues. CDR3 coding DNA: TGTGCCAGCAGCCTAACTTTTGCGGGCGGAGATACGCAGTATTTT. It specifies CASSLTFAGGDTQYF.

This clonotype was detected only a few times. This chain joins TRBV3-1 and TRBJ1-1, with no clear D. The CDR3 covers 17 residues. Germline loops: CDR1 LGHDT, CDR2 YNNKEL (reference sequence). V was pared by 3 bases and J by 1 base, with 18 bases between. CDR3 DNA sequence: TGTGCCAGCAGCCAGATGTCACTCGGACCGCGGAACACTGAAGCTTTCTTT. This gives the protein CASSQMSLGPRNTEAFF.

The chain has TRBV5-1 and TRBJ1-1, with 8 bases aligning to TRBD1. The germline V gene has CDR1 SGHRS and CDR2 YFSETQ. V gave up 4 bases and J gave up 2 bases; unmatched junction bases: 7. The CDR3 length is 15 residues. In nucleotides, the CDR3 is TGCGCCAGCAGCCCCACGACAGGGGCCAACACTGAAGCTTTCTTT. Translation gives CASSPTTGANTEAFF.

The chain combines TRBV6-5 with TRBJ1-2; no reliable D call. From germline, CDR1 is MNHEY and CDR2 SVGAGI. Trimming left V 6 bases short and J 5 bases short, with 19 bases between. The CDR3 totals 15 residues. The CDR3 DNA sequence: TGTGCCAGCAGGGAGGATTTAAGAGGCTTGTATGGCTACACCTTC. This encodes CASREDLRGLYGYTF.

The J gene is TRBJ2-1, the V gene TRBV6-6, with D perhaps assigned TRBD1 or TRBD2 (5 bases each). V lost 2 bases, J lost 7 bases, and 18 bases lay in between. Germline values: CDR1 MNHNY, CDR2 SVGAGI (reference sequence). The CDR3 runs to 16 residues. For the CDR3, the DNA is TGTGCCAGCAGTTACGGGCGAGGTCGGGGCCATAATGAGCAGTTCTTC. Translation gives CASSYGRGRGHNEQFF.

The V call is TRBV28, the J call TRBJ1-1; D unresolved. From germline, CDR1 is MDHEN and CDR2 SYDVKM. This CDR3 is 14 amino acids long. The V and J ends lost 5 bases and 0 bases respectively, with 10 bases between them. In nucleotides, the CDR3 is TGTGCCAGCAGTGCGCCGCCTCTGAACACTGAAGCTTTCTTT. Translating it yields CASSAPPLNTEAFF.

This clonotype occurred a few times. The chain uses TRBV12-3 or TRBV12-4 and TRBJ2-1, with TRBD2 matching over 10 bases. Unmatched junction bases numbered 4, after V lost 3 bases and J lost 5 bases. This CDR3 is built from 15 residues. The CDR3 bases are TGTGCCAGCAGTTTCCTAGCGGGGGCCCACAATGAGCAGTTCTTC. This codes for CASSFLAGAHNEQFF.

The rearrangement uses TRBV7-9 and TRBJ1-2, with 9 nucleotides matching TRBD1. This CDR3 contains 13 residues. Losses at the gene ends were 5 bases for V and 8 bases for J; bases not matched to a gene: 6. Germline CDR1 and CDR2: SEHNR and FQNEAQ (reference sequence). The CDR3 loop reads CASSHPQGAGYTF. The DNA of the CDR3 is TGTGCCAGCAGCCATCCACAGGGGGCAGGCTACACCTTC.

In this sample, this clonotype turned up once. The CDR3 spells CASSETGVDTQYF. CDR3 sequence (DNA): TGTGCCAGCAGTGAAACGGGAGTGGATACGCAGTATTTT. This chain links TRBV7-9 with TRBJ2-3; a possible D gene is TRBD2 (6 bases). Trimming removed 6 bases from V and 6 bases from J, with 13 bases in between. The CDR3 is 13 residues long. Germline V CDR1 and CDR2: SEHNR, FQNEAQ (reference sequence).

This clonotype was seen only a few times. For the CDR3, the DNA is TGTGCCAGCAGCGCCCGGGACAGGGTGGGAAATGAGCAGTTCTTC. Protein: CASSARDRVGNEQFF. This chain links TRBV7-2 with TRBJ2-1, with 9 bases fitting TRBD1. The CDR3 runs to 15 residues. After removal of 5 bases from V and 7 bases from J, the junction contained 9 bases not matched to a gene. Per germline, CDR1 SGHTA and CDR2 FQGNSA. The full variable domain, completed using reference TRBV7-2 and TRBJ2-1, is GAGVSQSPSNKVTEKGKDVELRCDPISGHTALYWYRQSLGQGLEFLIYFQGNSAPDKSGLPSDRFSAERTGGSVSTLTIQRTQQEDSAVYLCASSARDRVGNEQFFGPGTRLTVL.